The rows below give T cell receptor beta chains drawn from one sample of a study of blood T cell repertoires in COVID-19. The table came from immunoSEQ multiplex PCR; TCRdb's copy has only in-frame clones and leaves some out. The data show approximately 160,000 clones, under 80% seen once. Sequencing was performed on peripheral blood. The receptors here all came from an older man with acute or convalescent COVID-19. The CDR3 runs from the conserved cysteine through the conserved F or W.

j_gene | v_gene | CDR3aa
TRBJ2-7 | TRBV18 | CASSPDRASYEQYF
TRBJ1-2 | TRBV30 | CAWSGQGRGYGYTF
TRBJ1-2 | TRBV5-4 | CASSPPGRAYGYTF
TRBJ1-4 | TRBV25-1 | CASSVSGQGNEKLFF
TRBJ1-2 | TRBV28 | CASSLRLQNYGYTF
TRBJ1-1 | TRBV6-5 | CASSYTGNTEAFF
TRBJ1-4 | TRBV7-8 | CASSSGQTLFF
TRBJ2-5 | TRBV7-6 | CASSLAGSRETQYF
TRBJ2-2 | TRBV5-1 | CASSLSSNTGELFF
TRBJ1-4 | TRBV6-1 | CASSERGGATNEKLFF
TRBJ2-1 | TRBV11-2 | CASSALAQYNEQFF
TRBJ1-5 | TRBV27 | CASSFGDSNQPQHF
TRBJ2-2 | TRBV18 | CASSPSPGELFF
TRBJ1-2 | TRBV4-3 | CASSQPGQFYGYTF
TRBJ2-5 | TRBV30 | CAWKRADQETQYF
TRBJ2-7 | TRBV5-6 | CASSFGQGKYYEQYF
TRBJ1-4 | TRBV6-5 | CASSYTSGTANEKLFF
TRBJ1-2 | TRBV19 | CASRGDRGRRDGYTF
TRBJ2-2 | TRBV12-3/TRBV12-4 | CASSLDEGGELFF
TRBJ1-6 | TRBV11-3 | CASSFGQGSSYNSPLHF
TRBJ2-7 | TRBV28 | CASRKAGSDYEQYF
TRBJ1-1 | TRBV6-5 | CASSYSTGTGTEAFF
TRBJ2-7 | TRBV15 | CATSQGGTGPREQYF
TRBJ1-2 | TRBV19 | CASKSGVWGYTF
TRBJ1-6 | TRBV27 | CASMDSYNSPLHF
TRBJ1-2 | TRBV19 | CASSIGTGDFGYTF
TRBJ1-5 | TRBV19 | CASEKAPTGYQPQHF
TRBJ2-1 | TRBV5-6 | CASSTPGKMDEQFF
TRBJ1-2 | TRBV6-1 | CASSDGGTAF
TRBJ2-1 | TRBV24-1 | CATSVPGSYNEQFF
TRBJ2-3 | TRBV7-9 | CVGAGEYF
TRBJ2-2 | TRBV5-1 | CASSLSLAHSGELFF
TRBJ2-2 | TRBV6-4 | CASARTGDATGELFF
TRBJ2-3 | TRBV7-6 | CASSAGRSDRGGTDTQYF
TRBJ2-1 | TRBV11-3 | CASSLHQQQNEQFF
TRBJ2-2 | TRBV6-6 | CASSYYRDTGELFF
TRBJ2-3 | TRBV25-1 | CASSEWRLAEGSDTQYF
TRBJ2-2 | TRBV20-1 | CSAIRGRELFF
TRBJ1-6 | TRBV28 | CASTRSGTGWSPLHF
TRBJ2-4 | TRBV20-1 | CSAKGLNIQYF
TRBJ2-5 | TRBV6-6 | CASTLAGGQETQYF
TRBJ2-2 | TRBV7-2 | CASSHNGLAGGGTGELFF
TRBJ1-1 | TRBV14 | CASSLRTGMNTEAFF
TRBJ1-2 | TRBV12-3/TRBV12-4 | CASSDDSYGYTF
TRBJ2-3 | TRBV2 | CASSTGWGDTQYF